This note documents a single T cell receptor (beta chain) sequence. This entry comes from a study of Ad26.COV2.S vaccination and SARS-CoV-2 variants. The wider study: The donor was enrolled in the Ad26.COV2.S arm of the COV1001 trial.

Per the germline V gene, CDR1 is SGHTA and CDR2 is FQGNSA. V was pared by 5 bases and J by 2 bases, with 7 bases of the junction left unmatched. The CDR3 is 16 residues long. Treatment reported: some 20 received Ad26.COV2.S at low or high dose, single or two shots; 5 received placebo; per-sample allocation not given. Following the first vaccine or placebo injection, samples were taken on day 63. TCRdb's table, derived via immunoSEQ multiplex PCR, lists solely in-frame clones and lacks some. Of roughly 300,000 clones in the sample, about 86% were seen once. The V and J genes are TRBV7-2 and TRBJ1-5, with 9 bases aligning to TRBD1. The source material was peripheral blood, sampled in a trial of Ad26.COV2.S vaccine versus placebo. This clonotype was obtained from a person aged 18-60 years who received the Ad26.COV2.S COVID-19 vaccine or a placebo. DNA for the CDR3: TGTGCCAGCAGCGAACGGACAGGGGATGGCAATCAGCCCCAGCATTTT. Translating it yields CASSERTGDGNQPQHF.